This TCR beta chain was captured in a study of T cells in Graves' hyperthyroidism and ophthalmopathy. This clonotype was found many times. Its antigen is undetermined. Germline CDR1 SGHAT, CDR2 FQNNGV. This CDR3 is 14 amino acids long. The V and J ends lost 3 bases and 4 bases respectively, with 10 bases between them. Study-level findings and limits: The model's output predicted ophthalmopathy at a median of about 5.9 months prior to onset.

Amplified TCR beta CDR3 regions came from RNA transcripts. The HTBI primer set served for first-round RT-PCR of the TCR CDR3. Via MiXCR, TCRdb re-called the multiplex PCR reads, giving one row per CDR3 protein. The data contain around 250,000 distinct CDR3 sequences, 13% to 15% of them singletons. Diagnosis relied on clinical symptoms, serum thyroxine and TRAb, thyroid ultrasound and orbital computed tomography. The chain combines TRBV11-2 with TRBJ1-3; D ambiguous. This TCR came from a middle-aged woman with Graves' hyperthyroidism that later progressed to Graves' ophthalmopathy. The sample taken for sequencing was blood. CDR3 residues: CASSFIFLGNTIYF. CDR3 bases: TGTGCCAGCAGCTTTATATTTCTCGGAAACACCATATATTTT. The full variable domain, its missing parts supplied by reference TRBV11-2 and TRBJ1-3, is EAGVAQSPRYKIIEKRQSVAFWCNPISGHATLYWYQQILGQGPKLLIQFQNNGVVDDSQLPKDRFSAERLKGVDSTLKIQPAKLEDSAVYLCASSFIFLGNTIYFGEGSWLTVV.